The entry below describes one T cell receptor beta chain. The V end lost 0 bases, the J end lost 3 bases, and 8 bases lay between the germline ends. Germline V gives CDR1 DFQATT, CDR2 SNEGSKA (reference sequence). There are 13 residues in the CDR3. This sample stems from a study of low-dose radiotherapy and immunotherapy resistance in tumors. Study details: The regimen for patients comprised intravenous nivolumab 240 mg every two weeks plus intravenous ipilimumab 1 mg/kg every six weeks. Every day for four cycles from cycle 1 day 1, patients took 300 mg of oral aspirin.

Covering alpha and beta chains, TRAV- and TRBV-specific primers were used for the first-strand cDNA. A constant-region primer paired with the V-primer adapter amplified TCRs over about 20 PCR cycles. One entry per CDR3 protein results from TCRdb running MiXCR on the reads. The sample carries tens of thousands of distinct CDR3 sequences, around 30% recorded once. Regarding time point: before trial treatment. In the RACIN dose-escalation trial, donors got nivolumab plus ipilimumab with aspirin, cyclophosphamide and radiotherapy. This rearrangement joins TRBV20-1 to TRBJ1-2; D is uncertain. This TCR came from a female donor with ovarian cancer. The source was PBMCs, collected before treatment. This CDR3 is CSARDQRDYGYTF. The CDR3 DNA follows: TGCAGTGCTAGAGATCAGAGAGACTATGGCTACACCTTC.